This TCR beta chain is from a study of spatial heterogeneity in lung cancer. Time point: sample taken at primary tumor resection. In each case, whole RNA from tumor, nontumor lung or frozen PBMC was sequenced unsorted. Notes on this clonotype: Antigen specificity is unknown.

The germline V and J ends were trimmed by 6 bases and 11 bases, with 16 bases remaining between them. The CDR3 extends over 12 amino acids. Germline V gives CDR1 MNHEY, CDR2 SMNVEV (reference sequence). Regarding the study as a whole: Counts of expanded alpha and beta TCRs within tumors tracked the tumor nonsynonymous mutation count.

From the 5' RACE reads, TCRdb called clonotypes with MiXCR, one entry per CDR3 protein. The sample lists approximately 11,000 distinct CDR3 sequences; about 12% were seen once. Sequencing was performed on lung tumor tissue, taken at surgery. V and J are TRBV27 and TRBJ1-1; D is perhaps TRBD1 (5 bases). This TCR was sampled from a female donor with early-stage non-small cell lung cancer. DNA of the CDR3: TGTGCCAGCAGCCGGACGGGAGGGGCGGCTTTCTTT. It is translated as CASSRTGGAAFF.